This TCR beta chain was retrieved from a study of T cell responses to AZD1222 COVID-19 vaccine. The overall study: Recipients boosted at about 4 weeks or about 12 weeks are pooled. Whole-study findings and limits: Repertoire sampling was restricted to post-peak T cell response timepoints. Among vaccine-associated CD4 TCRs, coverage spanned spike, with dominance at 160-218 and 743-854.

Turning to this clone: The antigen is undetermined.

Assay used: immunoSEQ multiplex PCR; TCRdb lists only in-frame clones, some missing. The profile shows about 130,000 clones, over 65% of them singletons. The CDR3 is made up of 15 amino acids. Trimming at V came to 4 bases and at J to 1 base, leaving 3 bases not matched to a gene. Germline V gives CDR1 SNHLY, CDR2 FYNNEI. The rearrangement uses TRBV2 and TRBJ1-5; 8 positions match TRBD1. The TCR comes from an adult in good health. This specimen consisted of peripheral blood, obtained on day 0 of AZD1222 vaccination. In nucleotides, the CDR3 is TGTGCCAGCAGTGGCAGGGGGCAAAGCAATCAGCCCCAGCATTTT. It is translated as CASSGRGQSNQPQHF.